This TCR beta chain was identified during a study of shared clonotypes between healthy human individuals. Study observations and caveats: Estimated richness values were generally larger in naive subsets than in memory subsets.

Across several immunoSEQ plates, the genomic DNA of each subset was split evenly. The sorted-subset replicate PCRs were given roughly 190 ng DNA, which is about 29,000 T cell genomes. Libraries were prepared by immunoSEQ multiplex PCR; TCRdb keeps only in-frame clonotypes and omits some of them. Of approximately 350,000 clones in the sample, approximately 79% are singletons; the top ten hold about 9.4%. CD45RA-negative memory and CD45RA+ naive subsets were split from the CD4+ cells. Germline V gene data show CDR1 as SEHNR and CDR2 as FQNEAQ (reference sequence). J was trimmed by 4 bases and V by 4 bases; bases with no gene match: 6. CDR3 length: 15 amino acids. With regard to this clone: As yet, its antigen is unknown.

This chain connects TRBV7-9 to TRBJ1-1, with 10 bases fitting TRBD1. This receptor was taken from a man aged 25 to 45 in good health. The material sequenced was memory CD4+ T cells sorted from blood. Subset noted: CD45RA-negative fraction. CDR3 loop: CASSSWTGGITEAFF. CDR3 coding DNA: TGTGCCAGCAGCTCCTGGACAGGGGGAATCACTGAAGCTTTCTTT. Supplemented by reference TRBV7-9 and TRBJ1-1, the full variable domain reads DTGVSQNPRHKITKRGQNVTFRCDPISEHNRLYWYRQTLGQGPEFLTYFQNEAQLEKSRLLSDRFSAERPKGSFSTLEIQRTEQGDSAMYLCASSSWTGGITEAFFGQGTRLTVV.